Shown below are 25 T cell receptor beta chains from a single sample sequenced in a study of lung T cells in sarcoidosis with Löfgren's syndrome. TCRdb analysed the reads with MiXCR anew, one entry per CDR3 protein. The data show about 1,100 distinct CDR3 sequences, 26% seen once. The source material was CD4+ T cells from bronchoalveolar lavage. The source of these receptors is a human donor with sarcoidosis (Löfgren's syndrome or another form), or a control subject (not recorded which).

This clonotype is classed as medium-sized. The chain joins TRBV4-1 to TRBJ2-1; 7 bases match TRBD1. Germline V CDR1 and CDR2: MGHRA, YSYEKL. Unmatched junction bases numbered 3, after V lost 0 bases and J lost 1 base. This CDR3 is built from 16 residues. The CDR3 DNA reads as TGCGCCAGCAGCCAAGATGGGACAGTTTCCTACAATGAGCAGTTCTTC. This translates into CASSQDGTVSYNEQFF.

This clonotype was seen many times. This chain connects TRBV7-2 to TRBJ2-7; TRBD1 aligns across 8 bases. CDR1 is SGHTA, CDR2 FQGNSA, per germline. The CDR3 is made up of 14 amino acids. The J segment lost 4 bases and the V segment lost 5 bases, leaving 7 bases of the junction unmatched. This chain's CDR3 is CASSQRTGNYEQYF. The DNA for the CDR3 is TGTGCCAGCAGCCAACGGACAGGGAATTACGAGCAGTACTTC. The variable domain in full, with the rest retrieved from reference TRBV7-2 and TRBJ2-7, is GAGVSQSPSNKVTEKGKDVELRCDPISGHTALYWYRQSLGQGLEFLIYFQGNSAPDKSGLPSDRFSAERTGGSVSTLTIQRTQQEDSAVYLCASSQRTGNYEQYFGPGTRLTVT.

This clonotype is medium-sized within its sample. The junction and the germline gene differ at one end; a read error may be behind it. The CDR3 loop is CASSVGSEQVF. CDR3 in DNA: TGTGCCAGCAGTGTGGGGAGTGAACAGGTCTTT. V is TRBV2 and J is TRBJ1-1, with D maybe TRBD1 (5 bases). Germline V gives CDR1 SNHLY, CDR2 FYNNEI. The CDR3 has 11 amino acids.

Remarks on this clonotype: At one of its ends the junction is not consistent with the germline gene, which may arise from a read error. The J gene is TRBJ2-3, the V gene TRBV5-4, with D possibly being TRBD1 or TRBD2 (5 bases each). The CDR3 spans 15 residues. Germline assignment: CDR1 SGHNT and CDR2 YYREEE (reference sequence). This CDR3 is CASSPNTSGTDTQYF. In nucleotides, the CDR3 is TGCGCCAGCAGCCCTAATACCTCAGGGACGGATACGCAGTATTTT.

This chain links TRBV29-1 with TRBJ1-1; 8 bases agree with TRBD1. The ends lost 3 bases at V and 4 bases at J; junction bases unmatched: 10. Germline V gene lookup returns CDR1 SQVTM and CDR2 ANQGSEA. This CDR3 is 15 amino acids long. This CDR3 is CSVEGTGGGSTEAFF. In DNA form, the CDR3 reads TGCAGCGTTGAGGGGACAGGAGGTGGGAGCACTGAAGCTTTCTTT.

By sample share, this clonotype is medium-sized. CDR3 nucleotides: TGTGCCAGCAGCTTAGGGGACAGCCCCTACGAGCAGTACTTC. It codes for CASSLGDSPYEQYF. V is TRBV7-9 and J is TRBJ2-7, with 7 bases lining up with TRBD1. V shed 1 base and J 2 bases; nucleotides not matched to a gene: 2. Germline V gene data show CDR1 as SEHNR and CDR2 as FQNEAQ (reference sequence). The CDR3 contains 14 residues.

Concerning this clonotype itself: Because it lacks the conserved phenylalanine or tryptophan at the end, this CDR3 is likely a read error. The V and J genes are TRBV19 and TRBJ2-5; tentatively, D is TRBD2 (6 bases). This CDR3 spans 13 amino acids. Germline loops: CDR1 LNHDA, CDR2 SQIVND (reference sequence). CDR3 in amino acids: CASGMERVETQYL. In nucleotides, the CDR3 is TGTGCCAGTGGTATGGAGCGGGTGGAGACCCAGTACCTC.

This clonotype rates as medium-sized. V and J are TRBV19 and TRBJ2-3; 8 bases line up with TRBD2. The CDR3 covers 15 residues. CDR1 and CDR2 (germline): LNHDA, SQIVND (reference sequence). The ends lost 7 bases at V and 1 base at J; junction bases unmatched: 7. The CDR3 loop is CASIPAGAGTDTQYF. For the CDR3, the DNA is TGTGCCAGTATCCCAGCGGGGGCGGGCACAGATACGCAGTATTTT.

Concerning this clonotype: This may be a read error, as it is one base from a much larger clone. The chain couples TRBV6-1 to TRBJ1-5; D perhaps matches TRBD1 (6 bases). This CDR3 region has 12 residues. Germline CDR1 is MNHNS and CDR2 is SASEGT. The V gene lost 8 bases and the J gene lost 6 bases, with 11 bases spanning the gap. The CDR3 region is CASGTRSQPQHF. The CDR3 bases are TGTGCCAGCGGGACACGCAGTCAGCCCCAGCATTTT.

The CDR3 nucleotides read TGTGCCAGCACCGCACTAGCGGGGGTGGAGGATACGCAGTATTTT. Its protein is CASTALAGVEDTQYF. V gene TRBV2 combines with J gene TRBJ2-3; 11 bases line up with TRBD2. Looked up from germline, CDR1 is SNHLY and CDR2 is FYNNEI. The J segment lost 6 bases and the V segment lost 7 bases, leaving 9 bases of the junction unmatched. This CDR3 is built from 15 residues.

This clonotype is medium-sized in the sample. This chain connects TRBV12-3 or TRBV12-4 to TRBJ2-5; D remains unclear. The CDR3 covers 11 residues. Trimming cost V 5 bases and J 5 bases, with 6 bases left between them. The CDR3 reads CASSLGETQYF. In DNA, the CDR3 is TGTGCCAGCAGTCTAGGGGAGACCCAGTACTTC.

Details on this clonotype: One junction end does not reproduce the germline sequence, and a read error may be involved. The chain carries TRBV20-1 and TRBJ2-5; 7 positions match TRBD2. Germline V gives CDR1 DFQATT, CDR2 SNEGSKA (reference sequence). CDR3 length: 13 amino acids. The CDR3 sequence is CSALPTSQEAHYF. For the CDR3, the DNA is TGCAGTGCGCTACCGACTAGCCAAGAGGCCCATTACTTC.

A note on this clonotype: The conserved phenylalanine or tryptophan is not found at the CDR3 terminus, so this likely reflects a read error. The V gene is TRBV12-3 or TRBV12-4, the J gene TRBJ2-3; TRBD2 aligns across 11 bases. The CDR3 spans 15 residues. The V and J ends lost 6 bases and 8 bases, in that order; junction bases with no gene match: 10. The DNA of the CDR3 is TGTGCCAGCAGCATACTAGCGGGGGCCAGAGGTACGCAGTATTCT. It encodes CASSILAGARGTQYS.

Remarks on this clonotype: A much larger clone lies a single base off, so this may be a read error. The CDR3 coding sequence is TGCGCCAGCGGTGAGTCGATCCGTCGGACAGGGGGGAGGAAAGATACGCAGTATTTT. It encodes CASGESIRRTGGRKDTQYF. This sequence joins TRBV10-1 and TRBJ2-3; 10 positions agree with TRBD1. Germline-derived CDR1 and CDR2 are WNHNN and SYGVQD (reference sequence). The CDR3 runs to 19 residues.

This clonotype was detected many times. The chain recombines TRBV6-1 with TRBJ1-5; 7 positions agree with TRBD1. Germline-derived CDR1 and CDR2 are MNHNS and SASEGT. The CDR3 extends over 15 amino acids. V was clipped by 5 bases and J by 3 bases; unmatched bases: 7. The DNA of the CDR3 is TGTGCCAGCAGTACCCGCGGGACAGACAATCAGCCCCAGCATTTT. It translates to CASSTRGTDNQPQHF.

This clonotype counts as medium-sized. The chain combines TRBV24-1 with TRBJ1-2, with D hard to call. The CDR3 sequence is 13 residues long. Germline assignment: CDR1 KGHDR and CDR2 SFDVKD. The V and J ends lost 5 bases and 3 bases respectively, with 9 bases between them. The chain's CDR3 is CATSGDGYYGYTF. The DNA for the CDR3 is TGTGCCACCAGTGGCGACGGATACTATGGCTACACCTTC.

This clonotype is medium-sized in the sample. This sequence joins TRBV3-1 and TRBJ1-6; D not resolved. This CDR3 contains 12 residues. Deletions cut 4 bases from V and 13 bases from J, with 11 bases between. Germline V gene lookup returns CDR1 LGHDT and CDR2 YNNKEL (reference sequence). In DNA, the CDR3 is TGTGCCAGCAGCCGACCAGAGGGCCCCCTCCACTTT. It translates to CASSRPEGPLHF.

At least ten counts were recorded for this clonotype. The chain has TRBV11-2 and TRBJ2-1; 8 bases are shared with TRBD2. CDR3 size: 15 residues. Unmatched junction bases numbered 11, after V lost 5 bases and J lost 8 bases. Germline CDR1 is SGHAT and CDR2 is FQNNGV. CDR3 sequence (DNA): TGTGCCAGCAGCCAGCGGTCGGGGGGGCTTTATGAGCAGTTCTTC. It is translated as CASSQRSGGLYEQFF.

This clonotype was detected only a few times. The chain carries TRBV9 and TRBJ1-1, with a possible D match to TRBD1 (5 bases). Trimming cost V 0 bases and J 5 bases, with 17 bases left between them. The CDR3 has 16 amino acids. Germline V gene sequence: CDR1 SGDLS, CDR2 YYNGEE. CDR3 in amino acids: CASSVGAGGSFTEAFF. In DNA, the CDR3 is TGTGCCAGCAGCGTAGGGGCCGGGGGGAGTTTTACTGAAGCTTTCTTT.

This clonotype ranks as medium-sized. The rearrangement links TRBV27 to TRBJ1-5; D remains unclear. Between the trimmed V and J ends, which lost 2 bases and 4 bases, there was a span of 9 bases. The length of the CDR3 is 14 residues. The germline V gene has CDR1 MNHEY and CDR2 SMNVEV (reference sequence). CDR3 nucleotides: TGTGCCAGCAGTTTAGAAGGAGGAAATCAGCCCCAGCATTTT. It specifies CASSLEGGNQPQHF.

This rearrangement joins TRBV19 to TRBJ1-1, with 9 bases fitting TRBD1. CDR1 and CDR2 from the germline V gene are LNHDA and SQIVND (reference sequence). The CDR3 consists of 15 residues. The trim removed 6 bases at V and 5 bases at J, leaving 10 bases unmatched. The CDR3 here is CASSQQGARGTEAFF. In nucleotides, the CDR3 is TGTGCCAGTAGCCAACAGGGGGCAAGGGGAACTGAAGCTTTCTTT. Full variable domain (rest looked up from reference TRBV19 and TRBJ1-1): DGGITQSPKYLFRKEGQNVTLSCEQNLNHDAMYWYRQDPGQGLRLIYYSQIVNDFQKGDIAEGYSVSREKKESFPLTVTSAQKNPTAFYLCASSQQGARGTEAFFGQGTRLTVV.

A remark on this clonotype: The junction differs from germline at one of its ends, possibly a read error. The chain uses TRBV7-6 and TRBJ1-1; no reliable D call. Germline lookup yields CDR1 SGHVS and CDR2 FNYEAQ. This CDR3 spans 13 amino acids. CDR3 nucleotide sequence: TGCGCCAGCAGCTTAGATTTGAACGCTGAAGCTTTCTTT. This gives the protein CASSLDLNAEAFF.

This clonotype is medium-sized. A read error may account for a junction end that differs from germline. The chain uses TRBV28 and TRBJ2-7; D is ambiguous. Germline V lookup: CDR1 MDHEN, CDR2 SYDVKM. CDR3 length: 12 amino acids. DNA of the CDR3: TGTGCCAGCAATCAGGCTCTGACCCTCCTCTTCTTC. Its translation is CASNQALTLLFF.

The chain couples TRBV25-1 to TRBJ2-3, with D hard to call. The V gene lost 6 bases and the J gene lost 4 bases, with 17 bases spanning the gap. Germline assignment: CDR1 MGHDK and CDR2 SYGVNS. The CDR3 is 15 amino acids. CDR3 nucleotides: TGTGCCAGCAGGACCCGAGATAGGTCCGCAGATACGCAGTATTTT. Encoded protein: CASRTRDRSADTQYF. The full variable domain, in which reference TRBV25-1 and TRBJ2-3 provide the parts outside the CDR3, is EADIYQTPRYLVIGTGKKITLECSQTMGHDKMYWYQQDPGMELHLIHYSYGVNSTEKGDLSSESTVSRIRTEHFPLTLESARPSHTSQYLCASRTRDRSADTQYFGPGTRLTVL.

By share, this clonotype ranks as medium-sized. The genes are TRBV4-3 and TRBJ2-3, with D unresolved. V was cut by 3 bases and J by 0 bases, with 22 bases left in between. The germline CDR1 and CDR2 sequences are LGHNA and YSLEER. This CDR3 spans 19 amino acids. The CDR3 reads CASSHPPGRIKPSTDTQYF. CDR3 in DNA: TGCGCCAGCAGCCATCCTCCGGGCAGAATAAAACCTAGCACAGATACGCAGTATTTT.